This TCR beta chain was identified in a study of T cells in Graves' hyperthyroidism and ophthalmopathy (dated by TCRdb to between 2018 and 2021). With respect to the entire study: Peripheral blood was sampled at the time of initial diagnosis, prior to any treatment. A discovery cohort of roughly 96 patients, roughly 45 with Graves' ophthalmopathy and under 60 with stable Graves' hyperthyroidism, was used to find distinguishing TCR V-J signatures. Whether ophthalmopathy could be predicted prospectively was tested in an independent validation cohort made up of 18 to 20 hyperthyroidism patients plus 17 patients who later progressed to ophthalmopathy. For training and testing, the 100 or so patients in the discovery cohort were randomly divided in a 7:3 ratio. In addition, the study compared T-cell repertoires in thyroid tissue and in blood from five or six Graves' hyperthyroidism patients. After sampling, hyperthyroidism patients received methimazole starting at 30 mg daily, and ophthalmopathy patients received high-dose intravenous methylprednisolone. TCR Vbeta CDR3 sequencing of 120 to 150 peripheral blood samples (fewer than 45 ophthalmopathy, roughly 74 hyperthyroidism and about 17 progressor patients) is reported in the paper. Study-wide findings and limitations: Blood samples also contained most of the expanded thyroid clonotypes (frequency above 0.001), which suggests that blood repertoires may reflect thyroid immune responses. In validation, the model predicted progression to ophthalmopathy with 60% to 71% sensitivity and less than 80% specificity, a median of around 6.6 months before onset. A model built on a 13 V-J signature distinguished ophthalmopathy from stable hyperthyroidism, reaching roughly 88% sensitivity and under 84% specificity in cross-validation and 80%/75% in testing. Sample size was not statistically predetermined, and blinding of investigators to group allocation was not performed.

The CDR3 starts with the cysteine, ends with the phenylalanine, and has 11 residues. Only the CDR3 portion is preserved as DNA: 33 bases, with reading frame beginning at the first base. The germline V gene yields LGHNA for CDR1 and YNFKEQ for CDR2. Cut back by 2 bases and 12 bases, the V and J ends lie 7 bases apart. Stable Graves' hyperthyroidism was defined as the absence of progression to ophthalmopathy over 18 months of follow-up. Hyperthyroidism patients were aged 18 to 65 years and newly diagnosed, with disease duration of less than 2 months. The study excluded patients with uncontrolled infections, other autoimmune diseases, pregnancy or lactation. Clinical symptoms, serum thyroxine and TRAb, thyroid ultrasound, and orbital computed tomography formed the basis for the diagnoses. PBMCs were separated from about 10 ml of fresh peripheral blood using Ficoll-Paque density gradient centrifugation. Total RNA was extracted using Trizol reagent, and RNA quality was assessed on an Agilent 2100 Bioanalyzer.

The TCR beta CDR3 regions were amplified from RNA transcripts. The first round of RT-PCR for the TCR CDR3 was performed with the HTBI primer set and the Qiagen OneStep RT-PCR kit. Libraries were constructed in a second round of multiplex PCR, after which size selection and purification were performed. Paired-end sequencing of the libraries was performed with 100 bp reads on an Illumina HiSeq2000. In the authors' own workflow: SOAPnuke was used to process the raw data, removing reads that contained adapters or uncalled bases, had a mean Phred below 15, or lacked an exact match to the constant primer or identifier. High-quality paired reads were merged with COPE v1.2.5, and unique nucleotide sequences were defined as clonotypes. MiTCR v1.1 was used to align clonotypes to the IMGT TRBV, TRBD and TRBJ reference segments. The analysis included only V-J combinations with a frequency above 0.0001, which together covered roughly 99% of the repertoires. The TCS score was defined as the ratio of F50 (clonal expansion) to E x V (chaos), calculated using BLOSUM62-based TCRdist between CDR3 peptides within each V-J. Welch's t-statistics and random forest reduced fewer than 600 V-J features to some 14, which were used in a naive Bayes classifier (R e1071). The public reads were quality trimmed at Q25 with fastp and then assembled into clones with MiXCR by TCRdb, keeping productive beta chains. Rows are unified per CDR3 protein, each entry keeping the most common DNA and genes. The V and J calls shown here were made by TCRdb, not taken from the authors' results. In all, the sample holds roughly 570,000 distinct CDR3 sequences, and approximately 14% of those were seen once. The ten top clones hold approximately 7% of the sample.

With regard to this clonotype: What antigen it recognizes has not been identified. No much larger clonotype is one base removed from it; base qualities were not supplied.

This clonotype originated in a woman in her twenties or thirties with Graves' hyperthyroidism. The chain joins TRBV4-2 to TRBJ2-2; no D segment can be confidently identified. The specimen was blood. The nucleotide sequence is TGTGCCAGCAGCCAACACGGACAGCTGTTTTTT. It specifies CASSQHGQLFF.